This T cell receptor beta chain was sequenced for a study of blood T cell repertoires in COVID-19. With regard to this clone: The junction does not match germline at one end; this may be a read error.

Germline V CDR1 and CDR2: LNHDA, SQIVND (reference sequence). There are 19 residues in the CDR3. TCRdb's table, derived via immunoSEQ multiplex PCR, lists solely in-frame clones and lacks some. The table includes a few hundred thousand clones, 80% to 90% detected once. The origin of this receptor is a man younger than 40 who had recovered from COVID-19. Specimen: PBMCs or T cells enriched from blood (not recorded which). The gene calls are TRBV19 and TRBJ1-2; 7 nucleotides agree with TRBD1. The CDR3 region has the DNA TGTGCCAGTAGTATCCTGACAGGGTGGGAGGCGTTTGGAAACTTTGGCTACACCTTC. Translation: CASSILTGWEAFGNFGYTF.